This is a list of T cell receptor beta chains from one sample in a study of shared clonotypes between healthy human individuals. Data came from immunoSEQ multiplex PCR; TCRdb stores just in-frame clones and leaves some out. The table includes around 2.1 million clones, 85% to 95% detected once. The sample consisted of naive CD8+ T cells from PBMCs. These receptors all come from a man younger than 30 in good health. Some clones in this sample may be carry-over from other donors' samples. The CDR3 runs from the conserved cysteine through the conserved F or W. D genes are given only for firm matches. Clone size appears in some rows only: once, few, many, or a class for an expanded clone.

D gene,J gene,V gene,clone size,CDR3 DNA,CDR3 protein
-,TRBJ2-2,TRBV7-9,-,TGTGCCAGCAGCTTATCTGGGGCCGGGGAGCTGTTTTTT,CASSLSGAGELFF
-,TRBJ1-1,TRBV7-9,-,TGTGCCAGCAGCCCCAGGGCTATGAACACTGAAGCTTTCTTT,CASSPRAMNTEAFF
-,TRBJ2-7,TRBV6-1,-,TGTGCCAGCAGTGCATACAGCCACTACGAGCAGTACTTC,CASSAYSHYEQYF
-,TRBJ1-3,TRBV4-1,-,TGCGCCAGCAGCCGCTTAGCCGGGCCCGGAAACACCATATATTTT,CASSRLAGPGNTIYF
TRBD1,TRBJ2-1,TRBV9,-,TGTGCCAGCAGTGTGGCAGGGGGCTCCCAATATGAGCAGTTCTTC,CASSVAGGSQYEQFF
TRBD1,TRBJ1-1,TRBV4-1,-,TGCGCCAGCAGCCAAGATGACGGGACAGTGTTGAACACTGAAGCTTTCTTT,CASSQDDGTVLNTEAFF
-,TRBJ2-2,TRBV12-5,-,TGTGCTAGTGGTGATCAACGGGGTAGCACCGGGGAGCTGTTTTTT,CASGDQRGSTGELFF
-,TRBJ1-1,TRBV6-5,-,TGTGCCAGCAGTTACTCAGGAGGGACTGGCACTGAAGCTTTCTTT,CASSYSGGTGTEAFF
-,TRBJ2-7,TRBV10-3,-,TGTGCCATCAGTGAGTTGGCCAGAACCTACGAGCAGTACTTC,CAISELARTYEQYF
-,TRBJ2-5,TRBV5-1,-,TGCGCCACCTCCACCACAGGGAGTTGGGAGACCCAGTACTTC,CATSTTGSWETQYF
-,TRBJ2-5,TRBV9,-,TGTGCCAGCAGCGTAGCAGAAAGGCCCGAGACCCAGTACTTC,CASSVAERPETQYF
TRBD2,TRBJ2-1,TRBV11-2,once,TGTGCCAGCAGCACTAGCGGAGGCTCCTACAATGAGCAGTTCTTC,CASSTSGGSYNEQFF
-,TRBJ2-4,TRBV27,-,TGTGCCAGCAGTACCGGGGACATTCAGTACTTC,CASSTGDIQYF
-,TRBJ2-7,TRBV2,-,TGTGCCAGCAGTGAACGGACTGCCCAAGCGTACGAGCAGTACTTC,CASSERTAQAYEQYF
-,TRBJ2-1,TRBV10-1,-,TGCGCCAGCAGTGAGACAGTGGGGCGCCGGACCACATACAATGAGCAGTTCTTC,CASSETVGRRTTYNEQFF
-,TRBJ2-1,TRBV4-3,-,TGCGCCAGCAGCCAAGGGAGTAAGAGCTCCTACAATGAGCAGTTCTTC,CASSQGSKSSYNEQFF
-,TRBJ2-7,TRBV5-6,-,TGTGCCAGCAGGTTCCACTCCGGGGAGCAGTACTTC,CASRFHSGEQYF
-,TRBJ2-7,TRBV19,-,TGTGCCAGTAAACGGGGGCAAGAGCAGTACTTC,CASKRGQEQYF
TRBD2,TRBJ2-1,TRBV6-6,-,TGTGCCAGTGCCGGGACTAGGAGCCTCAATGAGCAGTTCTTC,CASAGTRSLNEQFF
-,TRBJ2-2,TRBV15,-,TGTGCCACCAGCAGAACCGAGAACACCGGGGAGCTGTTTTTT,CATSRTENTGELFF
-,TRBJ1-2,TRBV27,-,TGTGCCAGCAGTCCCGGGCGGTCGATTAACTATGGCTACACCTTC,CASSPGRSINYGYTF
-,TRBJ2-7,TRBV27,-,TGTGCCAGCAGTTTTTCCGGGGTCTACGAGCAGTACTTC,CASSFSGVYEQYF
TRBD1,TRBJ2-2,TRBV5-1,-,TGCGCCAGCAGCTTGGGTCAGGGGGCTATCGCGAACACCGGGGAGCTGTTTTTT,CASSLGQGAIANTGELFF
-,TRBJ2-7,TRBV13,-,TGTGCCACTGCCCAGCGCGGGCTCTCCTACGAGCAGTACTTC,CATAQRGLSYEQYF
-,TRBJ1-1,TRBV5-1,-,TGCGCCAGCAGCTTGGGCCGCAGCGACGGCACTGAAGCTTTCTTT,CASSLGRSDGTEAFF
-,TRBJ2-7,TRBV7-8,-,TGTGCCAGCAGCAGGCCTCTGACCTTCGAGCAGTACTTC,CASSRPLTFEQYF
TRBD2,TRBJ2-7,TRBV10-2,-,TGCGCCAGCCATGGGCGGGAGGGCCGTGGCGAGCAGTACTTC,CASHGREGRGEQYF
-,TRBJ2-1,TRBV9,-,TGTGCCAGCAGCGTAATGGCGGGTTTCAAATACAATGAGCAGTTCTTC,CASSVMAGFKYNEQFF
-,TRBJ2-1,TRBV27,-,TGTGCCAGCAGCGTTGCTCTAGAGGGCTACAATGAGCAGTTCTTC,CASSVALEGYNEQFF
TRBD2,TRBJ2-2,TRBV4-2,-,TGTGCCAGCAGCCAAGCGGGAGGGCCTCACCTCACCGGGGAGCTGTTTTTT,CASSQAGGPHLTGELFF
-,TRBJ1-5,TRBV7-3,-,TGTGCCAGCAGCTCAAATCCCGGGCCCCAGCATTTT,CASSSNPGPQHF
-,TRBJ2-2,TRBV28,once,TGTGCCAGCAGTCTTCCGGCTGACACCGGGGAGCTGTTTTTT,CASSLPADTGELFF
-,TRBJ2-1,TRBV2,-,TGTGCCAGCCTCTTCGAAGCAGGGGATGAGCAGTTCTTC,CASLFEAGDEQFF